Listed below are T cell receptor beta chains from one sample, sequenced in a study of cytomegalovirus exposure and HLA in healthy donors. Here immunoSEQ multiplex PCR was the method, and the copy in TCRdb shows in-frame clones only, minus some. This sample has approximately 110,000 clones; just under 70% occur once, and the top ten carry roughly 8.7%. The sequencing sample was made of PBMCs. All receptors derive from a man aged 30-40 years in good health and CMV-seropositive. The CDR3 runs from the conserved cysteine through the conserved F or W. The order of the fields is CDR3 protein, CDR3 DNA, clone size, D gene, V gene, J gene. The D gene is left open where the match is weak. Rows may omit the clone size; those that give it use once, few, many or a size class.

cdr3_aa: CASSIPGQGAFANTEAFF
cdr3_nt: TGTGCCAGTAGTATTCCGGGACAGGGGGCTTTCGCGAACACTGAAGCTTTCTTT
clone_size: few
d_call: TRBD1
v_call: TRBV19
j_call: TRBJ1-1

cdr3_aa: CAISEKYSYTEAFF
cdr3_nt: TGTGCCATCAGTGAAAAGTACAGCTACACTGAAGCTTTCTTT
clone_size: .
d_call: .
v_call: TRBV10-3
j_call: TRBJ1-1

cdr3_aa: CASSLGTVDEQFF
cdr3_nt: TGTGCCAGCAGCTTAGGTACAGTTGATGAGCAGTTCTTC
clone_size: .
d_call: .
v_call: TRBV11-2
j_call: TRBJ2-1

cdr3_aa: CASSPFSAGYNEQFF
cdr3_nt: TGTGCCAGTAGCCCGTTTTCGGCAGGCTACAATGAGCAGTTCTTC
clone_size: .
d_call: .
v_call: TRBV19
j_call: TRBJ2-1

cdr3_aa: CATLQGPNTEAFF
cdr3_nt: TGTGCCACCCTCCAGGGGCCGAACACTGAAGCTTTCTTT
clone_size: .
d_call: .
v_call: TRBV28
j_call: TRBJ1-1

cdr3_aa: CASRETLAGPLHF
cdr3_nt: TGTGCCAGCAGGGAGACCTTGGCCGGACCCCTCCACTTT
clone_size: .
d_call: .
v_call: TRBV6-6
j_call: TRBJ1-6

cdr3_aa: CASGFRNTEAFF
cdr3_nt: TGTGCTAGTGGTTTCAGGAACACTGAAGCTTTCTTT
clone_size: .
d_call: .
v_call: TRBV12-5
j_call: TRBJ1-1

cdr3_aa: CASNRTSGVYEQYF
cdr3_nt: TGTGCCAGCAACCGGACTAGCGGGGTCTACGAGCAGTACTTC
clone_size: .
d_call: TRBD2
v_call: TRBV6-1
j_call: TRBJ2-7

cdr3_aa: CASSPGTVPGNTIYF
cdr3_nt: TGTGCCAGCAGCCCCGGGACAGTTCCTGGAAACACCATATATTTT
clone_size: .
d_call: TRBD1
v_call: TRBV5-5
j_call: TRBJ1-3

cdr3_aa: CATSGQGYSPLHF
cdr3_nt: TGTGCCACCTCGGGACAGGGGTATTCACCCCTCCACTTT
clone_size: .
d_call: TRBD1
v_call: TRBV19
j_call: TRBJ1-6

cdr3_aa: CASSQGLAGSTDTQYF
cdr3_nt: TGCGCCAGCAGCCAAGGGCTAGCGGGGTCCACAGATACGCAGTATTTT
clone_size: .
d_call: TRBD2
v_call: TRBV4-1
j_call: TRBJ2-3

cdr3_aa: CASRADRRGYEQYF
cdr3_nt: TGTGCCAGCAGAGCAGACAGGAGAGGCTACGAGCAGTACTTC
clone_size: .
d_call: .
v_call: TRBV6-1
j_call: TRBJ2-7

cdr3_aa: CASSDSSGGATDTQYF
cdr3_nt: TGTGCCAGCAGTGACTCGAGCGGGGGGGCCACAGATACGCAGTATTTT
clone_size: few
d_call: TRBD2
v_call: TRBV6-4
j_call: TRBJ2-3

cdr3_aa: CASGLVGAYATNEKLFF
cdr3_nt: TGTGCTAGTGGTTTGGTAGGGGCCTATGCAACTAATGAAAAACTGTTTTTT
clone_size: once
d_call: .
v_call: TRBV12-5
j_call: TRBJ1-4

cdr3_aa: CASSRVRNEQFF
cdr3_nt: TGCGCCAGCAGCCGAGTCCGAAATGAGCAGTTCTTC
clone_size: .
d_call: .
v_call: TRBV5-1
j_call: TRBJ2-1

cdr3_aa: CASSRGLAGQYNEQFF
cdr3_nt: TGTGCCAGCAGCCGTGGACTAGCGGGACAATACAATGAGCAGTTCTTC
clone_size: .
d_call: TRBD2
v_call: TRBV5-4
j_call: TRBJ2-1

cdr3_aa: CASSPAVYEQFF
cdr3_nt: TGTGCCAGCAGTCCCGCGGTGTATGAGCAGTTCTTC
clone_size: .
d_call: .
v_call: TRBV7-8
j_call: TRBJ2-1

cdr3_aa: CASSQERQGMTEAFF
cdr3_nt: TGTGCCAGCAGCCAAGAACGACAGGGCATGACGGAAGCTTTCTTT
clone_size: .
d_call: TRBD1
v_call: TRBV7-9
j_call: TRBJ1-1

cdr3_aa: CASSYTGPNTEAFF
cdr3_nt: TGTGCCAGCAGTTACACGGGTCCGAACACTGAAGCTTTCTTT
clone_size: .
d_call: .
v_call: TRBV6-5
j_call: TRBJ1-1

cdr3_aa: CASSTTGDTEAFF
cdr3_nt: TGTGCCAGTAGCACTACAGGGGACACTGAAGCTTTCTTT
clone_size: .
d_call: TRBD1
v_call: TRBV19
j_call: TRBJ1-1

cdr3_aa: CASSLAGLAGGTYNEQFF
cdr3_nt: TGTGCCAGCAGCTTAGCGGGACTAGCGGGAGGAACCTACAATGAGCAGTTCTTC
clone_size: few
d_call: TRBD2
v_call: TRBV7-8
j_call: TRBJ2-1

cdr3_aa: CASSPPAGTGRAGELFF
cdr3_nt: TGTGCCAGCAGCCCCCCAGCCGGGACAGGGCGGGCCGGGGAGCTGTTTTTT
clone_size: .
d_call: TRBD1
v_call: TRBV14
j_call: TRBJ2-2

cdr3_aa: CASRSGKGSYNSPLHF
cdr3_nt: TGTGCCAGCAGGTCCGGGAAGGGATCCTATAATTCACCCCTCCACTTT
clone_size: .
d_call: .
v_call: TRBV28
j_call: TRBJ1-6

cdr3_aa: CASSLDLAGGYNEQFF
cdr3_nt: TGTGCCAGCAGCTTGGATCTAGCGGGAGGCTACAATGAGCAGTTCTTC
clone_size: .
d_call: TRBD2
v_call: TRBV5-4
j_call: TRBJ2-1

cdr3_aa: CASSSRGTKGAPPYEQYF
cdr3_nt: TGCGCCAGCAGCTCACGGGGTACTAAGGGGGCGCCTCCCTACGAGCAGTACTTC
clone_size: .
d_call: TRBD1
v_call: TRBV5-1
j_call: TRBJ2-7

cdr3_aa: CAVASHPYEQYF
cdr3_nt: TGTGCCGTGGCCTCCCACCCCTACGAGCAGTACTTC
clone_size: .
d_call: .
v_call: TRBV7-9
j_call: TRBJ2-7

cdr3_aa: CASSLMLLGGTEAFF
cdr3_nt: TGTGCCAGCAGCTTGATGCTGTTGGGGGGCACTGAAGCTTTCTTT
clone_size: .
d_call: .
v_call: TRBV5-5
j_call: TRBJ1-1

cdr3_aa: CASSLSPLAVSSYNEQFF
cdr3_nt: TGTGCCAGCAGCTTATCCCCGCTAGCGGTGAGCTCCTACAATGAGCAGTTCTTC
clone_size: .
d_call: TRBD2
v_call: TRBV7-3
j_call: TRBJ2-1

cdr3_aa: CASSLTVAADTQYF
cdr3_nt: TGTGCCAGCAGCTTAACGGTAGCCGCAGATACGCAGTATTTT
clone_size: .
d_call: .
v_call: TRBV11-2
j_call: TRBJ2-3

cdr3_aa: CASSLAGREVEKLFF
cdr3_nt: TGTGCCAGCAGCTTAGCTGGCAGGGAAGTTGAAAAACTGTTTTTT
clone_size: .
d_call: .
v_call: TRBV7-2
j_call: TRBJ1-4

cdr3_aa: CASSRRLAGLTGELFF
cdr3_nt: TGTGCCAGCAGTCGTCGACTAGCGGGTCTCACCGGGGAGCTGTTTTTT
clone_size: .
d_call: TRBD2
v_call: TRBV28
j_call: TRBJ2-2

cdr3_aa: CASRRELIYNEQFF
cdr3_nt: TGTGCCAGCAGGCGGGAGCTAATATACAATGAGCAGTTCTTC
clone_size: few
d_call: TRBD2
v_call: TRBV27
j_call: TRBJ2-1

cdr3_aa: CASSQGQGAYEQYF
cdr3_nt: TGTGCCAGCAGCCAAGGACAGGGGGCTTACGAGCAGTACTTC
clone_size: .
d_call: TRBD1
v_call: TRBV14
j_call: TRBJ2-7

cdr3_aa: CATSRESYTGELFF
cdr3_nt: TGTGCCACCAGCAGAGAGAGCTACACCGGGGAGCTGTTTTTT
clone_size: .
d_call: .
v_call: TRBV15
j_call: TRBJ2-2

cdr3_aa: CASSLGQGVSTDTQYF
cdr3_nt: TGCGCCAGCAGCTTGGGACAGGGGGTTAGCACAGATACGCAGTATTTT
clone_size: .
d_call: TRBD1
v_call: TRBV5-1
j_call: TRBJ2-3

cdr3_aa: CASSQAYSNQPQHF
cdr3_nt: TGTGCCAGCAGTCAGGCTTATAGCAATCAGCCCCAGCATTTT
clone_size: .
d_call: .
v_call: TRBV28
j_call: TRBJ1-5

cdr3_aa: CAHGQGYEQYF
cdr3_nt: TGTGCCCATGGTCAGGGCTACGAGCAGTACTTC
clone_size: once
d_call: .
v_call: TRBV7-9
j_call: TRBJ2-7

cdr3_aa: CASAGPSREGTLKRADTQYF
cdr3_nt: TGTGCCAGCGCCGGCCCCTCAAGGGAGGGCACACTAAAACGGGCAGATACGCAGTATTTT
clone_size: few
d_call: TRBD2
v_call: TRBV9
j_call: TRBJ2-3

cdr3_aa: CASSPRDRAYEQYF
cdr3_nt: TGTGCCAGCAGCCCTCGGGACAGGGCCTACGAGCAGTACTTC
clone_size: .
d_call: TRBD1
v_call: TRBV5-5
j_call: TRBJ2-7

cdr3_aa: CSVGTGGNTEAFF
cdr3_nt: TGCAGCGTGGGGACAGGGGGGAACACTGAAGCTTTCTTT
clone_size: .
d_call: TRBD1
v_call: TRBV29-1
j_call: TRBJ1-1

cdr3_aa: CASSTLTVSTDTQYF
cdr3_nt: TGTGCCAGCAGTACCCTGACAGTGAGCACAGATACGCAGTATTTT
clone_size: .
d_call: .
v_call: TRBV28
j_call: TRBJ2-3

cdr3_aa: CASSLLGPTDTQYF
cdr3_nt: TGTGCCAGCAGCTTACTAGGCCCTACAGATACGCAGTATTTT
clone_size: .
d_call: .
v_call: TRBV11-2
j_call: TRBJ2-3